The T cell receptor beta chain described here comes from a study of T cell responses to AZD1222 COVID-19 vaccine. Trimming stripped 3 bases from V and 0 bases from J, with 5 bases between. This CDR3 comprises 13 residues. Study findings and constraints: The sample set comprised mostly white British donors with more females, and clonal diversity was possibly underestimated.

This table comes from immunoSEQ multiplex PCR, and its TCRdb copy is limited to in-frame clones, with some not included. There are some 87,000 clones in the sample; around 90% occur only once, and approximately 5.2% lies in the top ten. About this clone itself: Its cognate antigen is unknown.

The source material was peripheral blood, sampled on day 0 of MenACWY control vaccination. The receptor comes from an adult in good health. This chain links TRBV12-3 or TRBV12-4 with TRBJ1-1; unclear D gene. The CDR3 here is CASSFPMNTEAFF. CDR3 nucleotides: TGTGCCAGCAGTTTTCCGATGAACACTGAAGCTTTCTTT.